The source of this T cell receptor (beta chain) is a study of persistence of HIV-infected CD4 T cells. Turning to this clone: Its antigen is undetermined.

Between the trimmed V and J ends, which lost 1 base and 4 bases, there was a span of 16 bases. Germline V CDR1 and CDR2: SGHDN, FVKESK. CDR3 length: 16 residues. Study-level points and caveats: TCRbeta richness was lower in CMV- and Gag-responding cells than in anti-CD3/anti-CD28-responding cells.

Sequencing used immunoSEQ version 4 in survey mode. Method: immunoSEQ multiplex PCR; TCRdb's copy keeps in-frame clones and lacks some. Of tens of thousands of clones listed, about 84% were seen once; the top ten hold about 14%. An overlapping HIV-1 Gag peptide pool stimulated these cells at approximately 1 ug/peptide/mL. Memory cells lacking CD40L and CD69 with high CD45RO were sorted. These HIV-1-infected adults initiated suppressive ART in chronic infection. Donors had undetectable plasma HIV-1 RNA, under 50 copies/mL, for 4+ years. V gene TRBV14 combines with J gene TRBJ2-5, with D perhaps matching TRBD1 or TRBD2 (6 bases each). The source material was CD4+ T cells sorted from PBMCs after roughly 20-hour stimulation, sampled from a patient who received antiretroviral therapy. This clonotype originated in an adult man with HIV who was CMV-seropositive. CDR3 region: CASSQGSTGRSETQYF. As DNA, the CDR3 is TGTGCCAGCAGCCAAGGATCCACAGGGAGGTCAGAGACCCAGTACTTC.